This T cell receptor beta chain is from a study of STAT5B mutations in CD4+ large granular lymphocyte leukemia. Repertoires were generated with immunoSEQ multiplex PCR, while TCRdb's copy carries only in-frame clones and drops some. Here the sample spans some 41,000 clones, around 81% being singletons. The CDR3 length is 15 residues. J was trimmed by 2 bases and V by 6 bases; bases with no gene match: 8. Germline loops: CDR1 MNHEY, CDR2 SMNVEV (reference sequence). The receptor comes from a human donor in good health. Sequenced input: CD4+ T cells from blood buffy coats. This chain joins TRBV27 and TRBJ2-7; 9 bases map to TRBD1. The CDR3 is CASRPRDRVTYEQYF. The CDR3 nucleotides read TGTGCCAGCAGACCTCGGGACAGGGTAACCTACGAGCAGTACTTC.